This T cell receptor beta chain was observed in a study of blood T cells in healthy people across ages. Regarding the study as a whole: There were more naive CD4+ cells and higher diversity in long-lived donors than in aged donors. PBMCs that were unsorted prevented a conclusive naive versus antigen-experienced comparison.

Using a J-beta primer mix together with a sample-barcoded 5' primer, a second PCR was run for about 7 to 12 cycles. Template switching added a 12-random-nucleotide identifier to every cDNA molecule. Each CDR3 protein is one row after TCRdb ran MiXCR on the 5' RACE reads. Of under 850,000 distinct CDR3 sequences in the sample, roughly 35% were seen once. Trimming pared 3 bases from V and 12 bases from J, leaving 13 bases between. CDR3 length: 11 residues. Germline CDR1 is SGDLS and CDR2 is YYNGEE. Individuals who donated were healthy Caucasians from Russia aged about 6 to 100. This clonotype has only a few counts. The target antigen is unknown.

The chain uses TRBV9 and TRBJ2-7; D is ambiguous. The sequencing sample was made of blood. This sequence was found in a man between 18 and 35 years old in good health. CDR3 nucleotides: TGTGCCAGCAGCGGGGGTCAGGACCTGTACTTC. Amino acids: CASSGGQDLYF.